The 30 T cell receptor beta chains listed next were all sequenced from one sample in a study of control samples from healthy donors and cancer patients. Clones were sequenced by immunoSEQ multiplex PCR, and TCRdb holds only the in-frame ones, with some missing. The table shows 120,000 or so clones, with approximately 89% occurring only once. Sequencing was carried out using blood. The source of these receptors is a man aged 60-69 years in good health.

This sequence joins TRBV12-3 or TRBV12-4 and TRBJ1-2; D is ambiguous. The CDR3 loop spans 13 amino acids. The ends were cut back, 2 bases at V and 5 bases at J, with 9 bases in the middle. The CDR3 protein is CASSLNNRYGYTF. CDR3 in DNA: TGTGCCAGCAGTTTAAACAACCGTTATGGCTACACCTTC.

The J gene is TRBJ2-7, the V gene TRBV7-2, with unresolved D. The V end lost 1 base, the J end lost 10 bases, and 17 bases lay between the germline ends. Germline CDR1 is SGHTA and CDR2 is FQGNSA. There are 14 residues in the CDR3. The CDR3 bases are TGTGCCAGCAGCTTAGAACAGACCGCACCTCTCCAGTACTTC. It yields the protein CASSLEQTAPLQYF. The variable domain in full, completed from reference TRBV7-2 and TRBJ2-7, reads GAGVSQSPSNKVTEKGKDVELRCDPISGHTALYWYRQSLGQGLEFLIYFQGNSAPDKSGLPSDRFSAERTGGSVSTLTIQRTQQEDSAVYLCASSLEQTAPLQYFGPGTRLTVT.

V gene TRBV18 combines with J gene TRBJ1-1; TRBD1 agrees at 10 bases. The CDR3 extends over 16 amino acids. Germline assignment: CDR1 KGHSH and CDR2 LQKENI. After removal of 2 bases from V and 1 base from J, the junction contained 4 bases not matched to a gene. The CDR3 nucleotides read TGTGCCAGCTCACCAAGGACAGGGGGGCCGAACACTGAAGCTTTCTTT. Translating gives CASSPRTGGPNTEAFF.

The CDR3 reads CASSLGVAGEAFF. As DNA, the CDR3 is TGTGCCAGCAGCTTAGGTGTGGCAGGTGAAGCTTTCTTT. This chain uses TRBV11-2 with TRBJ1-1; unclear D gene. V lost 1 base and J 7 bases, leaving 10 bases between the germline ends. This CDR3 comprises 13 residues. Germline V gives CDR1 SGHAT, CDR2 FQNNGV.

The chain carries TRBV5-1 and TRBJ1-1, with 7 nucleotides matching TRBD1. J lost 5 bases, V lost 4 bases, and 11 bases had no gene match. Per the germline V gene, CDR1 is SGHRS and CDR2 is YFSETQ. This CDR3 contains 15 residues. The CDR3 protein is CASSLSGTASTEAFF. For the CDR3, the DNA is TGCGCCAGCAGCCTTTCCGGGACAGCTAGTACTGAAGCTTTCTTT. Drawing the rest from reference TRBV5-1 and TRBJ1-1, the complete variable domain is KAGVTQTPRYLIKTRGQQVTLSCSPISGHRSVSWYQQTPGQGLQFLFEYFSETQRNKGNFPGRFSGRQFSNSRSEMNVSTLELGDSALYLCASSLSGTASTEAFFGQGTRLTVV.

The chain carries TRBV28 and TRBJ1-4, with a possible D match to TRBD1 (5 bases). Per germline, CDR1 MDHEN and CDR2 SYDVKM. CDR3 length equals 16 residues. V gave up 4 bases and J gave up 2 bases, with 14 bases separating them. CDR3 sequence reads: CASSSGATPTNEKLFF. The DNA of the CDR3 is TGTGCCAGCAGTTCCGGGGCGACACCGACTAATGAAAAACTGTTTTTT.

The chain combines TRBV6-2 or TRBV6-3 with TRBJ1-1; 7 positions match TRBD1. This CDR3 is built from 18 residues. The junction had 15 bases not matched to a gene; V was cut back by 5 bases and J by 0 bases. CDR1 and CDR2 (germline): MNHEY, SVGEGT. The CDR3 DNA is TGTGCCAGCAGTGTTAGACAGGGTCCCGGGGGCATGAACACTGAAGCTTTCTTT. Encoded protein: CASSVRQGPGGMNTEAFF.

The V and J genes are TRBV15 and TRBJ2-4; possible D gene TRBD1, 6 bases. In germline, CDR1 is LNHNV, CDR2 YYDKDF (reference sequence). Trimming took 6 bases from V and 9 from J, leaving 15 bases between them. The CDR3 extends over 13 amino acids. CDR3 sequence: CATRADRFSIQYF. The CDR3 region has the DNA TGTGCCACCAGAGCTGACAGGTTTTCCATTCAGTACTTC.

This rearrangement joins TRBV9 to TRBJ2-1, with 11 bases identical to TRBD1. V was clipped by 3 bases and J by 7 bases; unmatched bases: 6. The CDR3 covers 15 residues. Germline values: CDR1 SGDLS, CDR2 YYNGEE. The CDR3 sequence is CASSGGQGVKNEQFF. For the CDR3, the DNA is TGTGCCAGCAGCGGGGGACAGGGGGTGAAAAATGAGCAGTTCTTC. The variable domain in full, with the rest retrieved from reference TRBV9 and TRBJ2-1, is DSGVTQTPKHLITATGQRVTLRCSPRSGDLSVYWYQQSLDQGLQFLIQYYNGEERAKGNILERFSAQQFPDLHSELNLSSLELGDSALYFCASSGGQGVKNEQFFGPGTRLTVL.

The chain carries TRBV2 and TRBJ2-1, with 7 bases matching TRBD2. V trimming: 6 bases; J trimming: 0 bases; junction bases outside the gene matches: 5. The CDR3 spans 15 residues. The germline gives CDR1 SNHLY, CDR2 FYNNEI. The CDR3 is CASSAGTISYNEQFF. The CDR3 DNA is TGTGCCAGCAGCGCCGGGACTATCTCCTACAATGAGCAGTTCTTC.

This clone was found once. The rearrangement links TRBV6-2 or TRBV6-3 to TRBJ2-7; D remains ambiguous. Germline-derived CDR1 and CDR2 are MNHEY and SVGEGT. This CDR3 is built from 11 residues. Between the trimmed V and J ends, which lost 6 bases and 5 bases, there was a span of 8 bases. CDR3 coding DNA: TGTGCCAGCAGCTCAAGTAACGAGCAGTACTTC. This encodes CASSSSNEQYF.

The V and J genes are TRBV5-1 and TRBJ2-7; perhaps TRBD1 as D (6 bases). The germline gives CDR1 SGHRS, CDR2 YFSETQ. The CDR3 runs 13 residues. V lost 2 bases and J lost 3, with 9 bases in between. CDR3 sequence reads: CASSFTRGYEQYF. CDR3 DNA: TGCGCCAGCAGCTTTACCAGGGGCTACGAGCAGTACTTC.

The table lists this clone with a few counts. The rearrangement links TRBV19 to TRBJ2-1; the D is unclear. The V gene lost 4 bases and the J gene lost 7 bases, with 17 bases spanning the gap. CDR1 LNHDA and CDR2 SQIVND come from the germline V gene (reference sequence). CDR3 length: 15 amino acids. The CDR3: CASSRVSIGWNEQFF. The CDR3 region has the DNA TGTGCCAGTAGTAGAGTGTCCATCGGGTGGAATGAGCAGTTCTTC. Together with reference TRBV19 and TRBJ2-1, the CDR3 gives the full variable domain: DGGITQSPKYLFRKEGQNVTLSCEQNLNHDAMYWYRQDPGQGLRLIYYSQIVNDFQKGDIAEGYSVSREKKESFPLTVTSAQKNPTAFYLCASSRVSIGWNEQFFGPGTRLTVL.

This chain joins TRBV7-9 and TRBJ1-4; D remains unclear. Germline V gives CDR1 SEHNR, CDR2 FQNEAQ (reference sequence). V gave up 4 bases and J gave up 0 bases, with 9 bases separating them. The CDR3 covers 15 residues. CDR3 sequence reads: CASSSGRATNEKLFF. The CDR3 nucleotides are TGTGCCAGCAGCTCTGGTCGTGCAACTAATGAAAAACTGTTTTTT.

The chain uses TRBV12-3 or TRBV12-4 and TRBJ1-1, with unresolved D. V gave up 3 bases and J gave up 10 bases, with 15 bases separating them. There are 13 residues in the CDR3. This CDR3 reads CASSFFQGMGAFF. Written as DNA, the CDR3 is TGTGCCAGCAGTTTTTTTCAAGGGATGGGAGCTTTCTTT.

The genes are TRBV15 and TRBJ2-3; D is unresolved. CDR1 LNHNV and CDR2 YYDKDF come from the germline V gene (reference sequence). The CDR3 length is 12 residues. Trimming cost V 4 bases and J 2 bases, with 4 bases left between them. The DNA for the CDR3 is TGTGCCACCAGCACAAACACAGATACGCAGTATTTT. This translates into CATSTNTDTQYF.

This chain connects TRBV5-1 to TRBJ1-2; TRBD1 matches 8 bases. This CDR3 comprises 14 residues. J lost 8 bases, V lost 4 bases, and 10 bases had no gene match. The germline CDR1 and CDR2 sequences are SGHRS and YFSETQ. In nucleotides, the CDR3 is TGCGCCAGCAGCCCGAGAGGACAGGGTGAGGGCTACACCTTC. This encodes CASSPRGQGEGYTF.

This clone was detected only once. The chain combines TRBV6-6 with TRBJ1-3, with D perhaps matching TRBD1 (5 bases). Trimming took off 2 bases at V and 9 bases at J, with 8 bases between the two ends. This CDR3 contains 12 residues. The germline V gene encodes CDR1 MNHNY and CDR2 SVGAGI (reference sequence). Here the CDR3 DNA reads TGTGCCAGCAGTTACCCGGGGCCCACCATATATTTT. Protein product: CASSYPGPTIYF.

The rearrangement uses TRBV2 and TRBJ1-4; D remains unclear. The CDR3 runs to 15 residues. Germline V gives CDR1 SNHLY, CDR2 FYNNEI. Trimming removed 4 bases from V and 2 bases from J, with 11 bases in between. The chain's CDR3 is CASSGRAWTNEKLFF. The CDR3 DNA is TGTGCCAGCAGTGGGAGGGCCTGGACTAATGAAAAACTGTTTTTT.

V is TRBV13 and J is TRBJ1-2, with TRBD1 identical over 8 bases. Germline-derived CDR1 and CDR2 are PRHDT and FYEKMQ (reference sequence). The J segment lost 4 bases and the V segment lost 6 bases, leaving 10 bases of the junction unmatched. The CDR3 covers 15 residues. In nucleotides, the CDR3 is TGTGCCAGCAGGTCGTCAATGGGACAGGCCTATGGCTACACCTTC. This sequence encodes CASRSSMGQAYGYTF.

The rearrangement joins TRBV10-3 to TRBJ1-3; D may be TRBD1 (6 bases). The V and J ends lost 7 bases and 0 bases respectively, with 16 bases between them. CDR1 ENHRY and CDR2 SYGVKD come from the germline V gene. The CDR3 is 16 residues long. CDR3 nucleotide sequence: TGTGCCATCAAGAGGGGGACGGGAAGCTCTGGAAACACCATATATTTT. Protein: CAIKRGTGSSGNTIYF.

The V call is TRBV14, the J call TRBJ1-1; D is ambiguous. Germline V gene lookup returns CDR1 SGHDN and CDR2 FVKESK. V was shortened by 4 bases and J by 4 bases, with 10 bases between the two germline ends. The CDR3 sequence is 13 residues long. The CDR3 DNA sequence: TGTGCCAGCAGCCTCGGACTGCTCACTGAAGCTTTCTTT. Translating gives CASSLGLLTEAFF.

The rearrangement uses TRBV7-6 and TRBJ1-6; 8 bases agree with TRBD1. Germline values: CDR1 SGHVS, CDR2 FNYEAQ. The CDR3 covers 15 residues. V lost 0 bases, J lost 7 bases, and 2 bases stayed unmatched. The CDR3, as DNA: TGTGCCAGCAGCTTAGCACAGGGGGTCAATTCACCCCTCCACTTT. The encoded protein is CASSLAQGVNSPLHF. Based on the CDR3 plus reference TRBV7-6 and TRBJ1-6, the full variable domain is GAGVSQSPRYKVTKRGQDVALRCDPISGHVSLYWYRQALGQGPEFLTYFNYEAQQDKSGLPNDRFSAERPEGSISTLTIQRTEQRDSAMYRCASSLAQGVNSPLHFGNGTRLTVT.

V is TRBV4-1 and J is TRBJ1-2; 7 nucleotides match TRBD1. Germline loops: CDR1 MGHRA, CDR2 YSYEKL. Trimming at V came to 0 bases and at J to 7 bases, leaving 11 bases not matched to a gene. This CDR3 contains 16 residues. As DNA, the CDR3 is TGCGCCAGCAGCCAAGATCGTAGAGGGGGCACGTCTGGCTACACCTTC. Its translation: CASSQDRRGGTSGYTF.

V and J are TRBV28 and TRBJ1-2; no clear D. Germline V CDR1 and CDR2: MDHEN, SYDVKM. Deletions cut 2 bases from V and 2 bases from J, with 12 bases between. This CDR3 has 15 amino acids. CDR3 residues: CASSLALGTNYGYTF. The CDR3 coding sequence is TGTGCCAGCAGTTTAGCCCTAGGAACCAACTATGGCTACACCTTC.

This clone has a single count. A read error may produce the germline difference seen at one junction end. The chain combines TRBV12-5 with TRBJ2-7, with D tentatively TRBD1 (6 bases). This CDR3 contains 13 residues. CDR1 LGHNT and CDR2 FRNRAP come from the germline V gene. CDR3 coding DNA: TGTGCTAGTGGTTTGGTAGGGGTGACAGGAGCCGACTTC. The encoded protein is CASGLVGVTGADF.

V gene TRBV30 combines with J gene TRBJ2-6; 9 bases are a match to TRBD1. CDR1 and CDR2 from the germline V gene are GTSNPN and SVGIG (reference sequence). The V gene end was trimmed by 4 bases and the J gene end by 2 bases; junction bases not matched to a gene: 9. This CDR3 has 17 residues. The CDR3 bases are TGTGCCTGGAACTACAGGGGGCTATTCCCTGGGGCCAACGTCCTGACTTTC. This gives the protein CAWNYRGLFPGANVLTF. Variable domain in full (rest from reference TRBV30 and TRBJ2-6): SQTIHQWPATLVQPVGSPLSLECTVEGTSNPNLYWYRQAAGRGLQLLFYSVGIGQISSEVPQNLSASRPQDRQFILSSKKLLLSDSGFYLCAWNYRGLFPGANVLTFGAGSRLTVL.

The V gene is TRBV7-3, the J gene TRBJ1-2; 9 bases are shared with TRBD1. This CDR3 is 14 amino acids long. V lost 0 bases to trimming and J lost 6 bases; unmatched junction nucleotides: 2. CDR1 and CDR2 from the germline V gene are SGHTA and FQGTGA. This CDR3 reads CASSLTRDRDGYTF. In nucleotides, the CDR3 is TGTGCCAGCAGCTTAACCCGGGACAGGGATGGCTACACCTTC.

The chain joins TRBV7-3 to TRBJ1-1, with D possibly being TRBD1 (5 bases). The CDR3 runs to 14 residues. CDR1 is SGHTA and CDR2 is FQGTGA in the germline V gene. Trimming took 5 bases from V and 6 from J, leaving 16 bases between them. In DNA, the CDR3 is TGTGCCAGCAGCCCGCAGATCGGGGGTTCTGAAGCTTTCTTT. Translation gives CASSPQIGGSEAFF.

The CDR3 nucleotides are TGTGCCAGCAGCTTCGGCAGGCGGAGCTATGGCTACACCTTC. Amino acid sequence: CASSFGRRSYGYTF. J is TRBJ1-2 and V is TRBV5-4; D gene unclear. The V gene's germline CDR1 is SGHNT and CDR2 YYREEE (reference sequence). CDR3 length: 14 residues. V was cut by 2 bases and J by 4 bases, with 12 bases left in between.